This entry features one T cell receptor (beta chain) sequence. Which antigen it targets is not known. No quality values exist for individual bases; no much larger clone is one base distant. From a lookup of the germline V gene, CDR1 and CDR2 are KGHSH and LQKENI. Unmatched junction bases come to 10, with V trimmed by 3 bases and J by 0 bases. Counted from cysteine to phenylalanine, this CDR3 has 18 amino acids. The kept DNA is CDR3 alone, 54 bases in frame from the first base. These data are taken from a study of blood T cell repertoires in COVID-19 (TCRdb year 2020). Broadly, across the study: Collaborator samples came from the United States, Italy and Spain and covered acute and convalescent phases of COVID-19. The repertoires were released in a freely available public database intended as a resource for research on the immune response to SARS-CoV-2. The samples were drawn from two sources: the first 160 participants of the ongoing ImmuneRACE study, and 1,254 subjects contributed by 6 global collaborators. Deeply sampled blood TCRbeta repertoires from subjects exposed to, actively infected with, or recovered from COVID-19 were included in the dataset. The material from the prospective study consisted of cDNA or gDNA derived from T cells, B-cell-depleted T cells, or PBMCs. The sample metadata nearly always contained a de-identified subject ID, COVID-19 status, age in years and sex. HLA class I and class II types, where available, came from metadata supplied by the sample provider rather than from assay-based typing. Study-level results and caveats: The amount of clinical and demographic metadata varied by source and participant and was provided uncurated.

The immunoSEQ Assay, a bias-controlled multiplex PCR, was used to amplify TCRbeta CDR3 regions from genomic DNA. In the source study's methods: Nucleated cell counts per sample were estimated from amplification of reference gene primers within the assay. To quantify the absolute abundance of each unique TCRbeta CDR3 rearrangement, sequence reads were collapsed and filtered. Productive Simpson clonality was computed per sample as the square root of Simpson's diversity index over productive rearrangements. In TCRdb, the immuneACCESS table is reduced to in-frame sequences with V and J assigned. These tables do not hold every clone; where another copy was compared, an unresolved V gene accounts for under half, and the others remain unexplained. The V and J calls and clone size come from that table; D and trimming were worked out from the DNA. The sample has approximately 230,000 clones on record, around four fifths of them singletons. The leading ten clones occupy 20% of the sample.

The collaborating institutions used their own protocols to collect whole blood in K2EDTA tubes. For TCRbeta analysis, collaborators shipped samples in one of three forms: frozen whole blood, isolated PBMCs, or DNA extracted from either of those sample types. Sequenced sample: peripheral blood. The receptor was isolated from a man aged 25 to 40 with active or convalescent COVID-19. The sequence links TRBV18 to TRBJ2-2; TRBD2 aligns with 7 central bases. The sequenced DNA is TGTGCCAGCTCACCCTACAGTTATAGCGGGTCGAACACCGGGGAGCTGTTTTTT. Translated, it reads CASSPYSYSGSNTGELFF.